The following is a T cell receptor (beta chain) sequence with its context. This sample is drawn from a study of blood T cell repertoires in COVID-19. Looking at the study overall: Donors in the United States, Italy and Spain gave samples during acute or convalescent COVID-19.

Authors' processing steps: By means of reference gene primer amplification, nucleated cell counts were estimated. Data came from immunoSEQ multiplex PCR; TCRdb stores just in-frame clones and leaves some out. Clone size and V and J calls were adopted from that table, with D and trimming inferred from the DNA. Counted here are 110,000 to 150,000 clones, 84% occurring once; the ten biggest clones make up more than 40%. CDR1 LNHNV and CDR2 YYDKDF come from the germline V gene (reference sequence). The CDR3 contains 17 residues. The junction had 7 bases not matched to a gene; V was cut back by 0 bases and J by 2 bases.

This sequence was found in a human donor in a cohort sampled during active COVID-19. The sample was peripheral blood. V usage is TRBV15 and J usage is TRBJ2-1, with 7 bases fitting TRBD1. The CDR3: CATSREGRQGPYNEQFF. CDR3 nucleotides: TGTGCCACCAGCAGAGAAGGGAGACAGGGACCCTACAATGAGCAGTTCTTC.